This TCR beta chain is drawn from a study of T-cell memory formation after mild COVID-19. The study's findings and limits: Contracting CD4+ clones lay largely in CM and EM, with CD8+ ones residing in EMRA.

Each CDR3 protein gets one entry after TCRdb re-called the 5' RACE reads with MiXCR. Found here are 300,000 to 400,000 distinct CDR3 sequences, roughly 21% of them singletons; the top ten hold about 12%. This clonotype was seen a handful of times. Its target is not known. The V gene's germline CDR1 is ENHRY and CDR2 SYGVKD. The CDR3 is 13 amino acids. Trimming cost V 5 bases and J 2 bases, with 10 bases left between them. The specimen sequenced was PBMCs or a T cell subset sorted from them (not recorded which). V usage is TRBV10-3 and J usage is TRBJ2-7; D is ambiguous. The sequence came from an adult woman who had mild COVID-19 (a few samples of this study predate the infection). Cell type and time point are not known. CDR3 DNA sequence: TGTGCCATCAGTCCCGGCACCCCCTACGAGCAGTACTTC. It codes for CAISPGTPYEQYF.